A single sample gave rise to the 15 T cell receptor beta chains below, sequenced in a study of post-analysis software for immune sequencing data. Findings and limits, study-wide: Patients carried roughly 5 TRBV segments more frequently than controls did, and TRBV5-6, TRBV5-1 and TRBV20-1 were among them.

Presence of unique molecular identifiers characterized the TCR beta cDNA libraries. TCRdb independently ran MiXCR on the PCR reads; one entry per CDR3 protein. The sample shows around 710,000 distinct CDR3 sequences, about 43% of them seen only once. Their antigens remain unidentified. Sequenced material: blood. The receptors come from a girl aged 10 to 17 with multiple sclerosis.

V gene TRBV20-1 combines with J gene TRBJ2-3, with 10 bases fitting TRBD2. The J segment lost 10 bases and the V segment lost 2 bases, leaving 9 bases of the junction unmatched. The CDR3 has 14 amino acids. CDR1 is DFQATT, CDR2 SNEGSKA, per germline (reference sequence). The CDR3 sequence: CSARRRLAGVAQYF. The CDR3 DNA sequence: TGCAGTGCTAGACGTCGGCTAGCGGGAGTCGCGCAGTATTTT.

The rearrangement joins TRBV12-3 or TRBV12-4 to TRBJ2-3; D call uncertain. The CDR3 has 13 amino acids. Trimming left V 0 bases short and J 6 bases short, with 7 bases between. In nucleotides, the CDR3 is TGTGCCAGCAGTTTAGCGATGGGGGATACGCAGTATTTT. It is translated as CASSLAMGDTQYF.

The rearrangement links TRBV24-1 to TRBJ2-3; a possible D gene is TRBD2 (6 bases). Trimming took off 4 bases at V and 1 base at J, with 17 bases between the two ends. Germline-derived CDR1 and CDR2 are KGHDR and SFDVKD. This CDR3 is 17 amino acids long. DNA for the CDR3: TGTGCCACCAGTGAGCCCGGAGGGCCGCGGGGCACAGATACGCAGTATTTT. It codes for CATSEPGGPRGTDTQYF.

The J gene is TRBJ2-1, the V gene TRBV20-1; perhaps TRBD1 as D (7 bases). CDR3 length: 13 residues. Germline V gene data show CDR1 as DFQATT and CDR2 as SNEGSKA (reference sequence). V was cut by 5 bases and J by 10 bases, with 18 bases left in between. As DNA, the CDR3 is TGCAGTGCTGGAGGGGGCCAGGTCAAAGAGCAGTTCTTC. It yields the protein CSAGGGQVKEQFF.

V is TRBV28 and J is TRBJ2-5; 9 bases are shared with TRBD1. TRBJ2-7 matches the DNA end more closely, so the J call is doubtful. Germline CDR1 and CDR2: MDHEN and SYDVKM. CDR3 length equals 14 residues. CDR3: CASRRDREVYEQYF. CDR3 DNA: TGTGCCAGCCGCCGGGACAGGGAAGTCTACGAGCAGTACTTC.

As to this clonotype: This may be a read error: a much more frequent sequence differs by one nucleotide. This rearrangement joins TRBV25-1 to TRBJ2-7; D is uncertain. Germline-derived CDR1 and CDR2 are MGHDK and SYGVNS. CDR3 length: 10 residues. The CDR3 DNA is TGTGCCAGCCGATCCTACGAGCGGTACTTC. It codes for CASRSYERYF.

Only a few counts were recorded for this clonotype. In DNA, the CDR3 is TGTGCCAGCAGCCCGGGACTAGCGGGAACCCACGAGCAGTACTTC. This translates into CASSPGLAGTHEQYF. The chain uses TRBV7-3 and TRBJ2-5; 13 bases align to TRBD2. The J call could be wrong; TRBJ2-7 is a better fit for the DNA end. CDR3 length: 15 residues. The germline gives CDR1 SGHTA, CDR2 FQGTGA.

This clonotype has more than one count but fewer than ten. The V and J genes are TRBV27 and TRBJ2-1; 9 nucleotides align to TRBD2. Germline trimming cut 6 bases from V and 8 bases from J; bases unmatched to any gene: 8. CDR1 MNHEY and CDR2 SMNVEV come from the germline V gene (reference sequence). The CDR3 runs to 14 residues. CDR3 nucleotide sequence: TGTGCCAGCAGCCCGCGGGGGGGAAGGGATGAGCAGTTCTTC. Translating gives CASSPRGGRDEQFF.

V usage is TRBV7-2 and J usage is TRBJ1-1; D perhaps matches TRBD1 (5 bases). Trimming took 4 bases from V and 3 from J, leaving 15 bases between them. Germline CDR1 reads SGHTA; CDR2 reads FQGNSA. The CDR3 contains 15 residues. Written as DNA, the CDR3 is TGTGCCAGCAGCTCGGACCCTGGACATGACACTGAAGCTTTCTTT. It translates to CASSSDPGHDTEAFF. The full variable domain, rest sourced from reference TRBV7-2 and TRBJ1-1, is GAGVSQSPSNKVTEKGKDVELRCDPISGHTALYWYRQSLGQGLEFLIYFQGNSAPDKSGLPSDRFSAERTGGSVSTLTIQRTQQEDSAVYLCASSSDPGHDTEAFFGQGTRLTVV.

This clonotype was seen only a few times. CDR3 region: CSVVMGSYEQYF. CDR3 in DNA: TGCAGCGTTGTCATGGGCTCCTACGAGCAGTACTTC. The V and J genes are TRBV29-1 and TRBJ2-7; D is undetermined. Trimming pared 4 bases from V and 0 bases from J, leaving 7 bases between. CDR3 length: 12 amino acids. Germline values: CDR1 SQVTM, CDR2 ANQGSEA.

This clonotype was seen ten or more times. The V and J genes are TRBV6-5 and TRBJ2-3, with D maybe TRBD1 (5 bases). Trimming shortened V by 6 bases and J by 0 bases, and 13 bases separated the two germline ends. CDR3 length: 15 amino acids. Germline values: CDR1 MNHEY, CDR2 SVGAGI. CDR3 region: CASSAFAGSTDTQYF. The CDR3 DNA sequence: TGTGCCAGCAGCGCCTTCGCAGGGAGCACAGATACGCAGTATTTT.

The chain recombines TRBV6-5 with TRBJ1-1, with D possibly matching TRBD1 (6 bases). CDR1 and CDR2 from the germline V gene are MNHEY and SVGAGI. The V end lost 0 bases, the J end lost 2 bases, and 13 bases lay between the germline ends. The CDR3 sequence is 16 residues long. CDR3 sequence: CASSYSGAGKNTEAFF. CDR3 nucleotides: TGTGCCAGCAGTTACTCGGGGGCAGGGAAAAACACTGAAGCTTTCTTT.

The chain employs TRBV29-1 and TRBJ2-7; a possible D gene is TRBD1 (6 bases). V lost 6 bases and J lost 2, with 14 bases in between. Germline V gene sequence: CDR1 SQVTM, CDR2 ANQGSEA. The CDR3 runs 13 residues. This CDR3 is CSVRTGTTYEQYF. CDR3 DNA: TGCAGCGTGAGAACCGGGACAACCTACGAGCAGTACTTC.

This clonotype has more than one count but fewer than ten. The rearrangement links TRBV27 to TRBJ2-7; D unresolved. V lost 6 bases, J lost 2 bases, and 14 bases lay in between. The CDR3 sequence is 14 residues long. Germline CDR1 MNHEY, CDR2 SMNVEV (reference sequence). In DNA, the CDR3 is TGTGCCAGCAGCACGATCAACAGACCCTACGAGCAGTACTTC. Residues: CASSTINRPYEQYF.

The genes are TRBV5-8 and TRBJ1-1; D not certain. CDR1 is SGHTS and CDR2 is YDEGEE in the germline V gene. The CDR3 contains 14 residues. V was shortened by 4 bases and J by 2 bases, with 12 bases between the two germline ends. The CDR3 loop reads CASSRLPLNTEAFF. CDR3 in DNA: TGTGCCAGCAGCCGACTACCCTTAAACACTGAAGCTTTCTTT.